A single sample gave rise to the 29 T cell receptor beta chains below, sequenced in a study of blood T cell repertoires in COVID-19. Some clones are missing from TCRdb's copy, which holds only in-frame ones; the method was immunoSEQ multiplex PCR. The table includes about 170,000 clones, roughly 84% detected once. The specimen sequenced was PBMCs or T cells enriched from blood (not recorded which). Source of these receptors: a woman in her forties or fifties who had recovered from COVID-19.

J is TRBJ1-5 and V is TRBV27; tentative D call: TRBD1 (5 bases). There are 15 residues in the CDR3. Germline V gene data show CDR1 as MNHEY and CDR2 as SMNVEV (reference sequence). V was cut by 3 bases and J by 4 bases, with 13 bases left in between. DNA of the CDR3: TGTGCCAGCAGTTTCACGGGGGGGGGAAATCAGCCCCAGCATTTT. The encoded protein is CASSFTGGGNQPQHF.

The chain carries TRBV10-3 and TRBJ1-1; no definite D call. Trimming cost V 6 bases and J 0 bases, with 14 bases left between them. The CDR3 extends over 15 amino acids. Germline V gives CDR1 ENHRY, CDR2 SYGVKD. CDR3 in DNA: TGTGCCATCAGGGGTGCACGGGGAATGAACACTGAAGCTTTCTTT. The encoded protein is CAIRGARGMNTEAFF.

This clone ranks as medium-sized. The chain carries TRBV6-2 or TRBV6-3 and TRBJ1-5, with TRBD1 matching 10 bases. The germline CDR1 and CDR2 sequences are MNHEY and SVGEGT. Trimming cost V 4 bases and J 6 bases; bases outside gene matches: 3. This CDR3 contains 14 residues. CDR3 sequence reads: CASSSGQGFQPQHF. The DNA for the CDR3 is TGTGCCAGCAGTTCGGGACAGGGGTTTCAGCCCCAGCATTTT.

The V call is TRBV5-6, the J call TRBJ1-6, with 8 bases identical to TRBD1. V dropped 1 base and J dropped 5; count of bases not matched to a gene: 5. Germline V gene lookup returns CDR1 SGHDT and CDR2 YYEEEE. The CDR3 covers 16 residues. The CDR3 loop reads CASSLSGGKDNSPLHF. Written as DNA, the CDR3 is TGTGCCAGCAGCTTGTCAGGGGGCAAGGATAATTCACCCCTCCACTTT.

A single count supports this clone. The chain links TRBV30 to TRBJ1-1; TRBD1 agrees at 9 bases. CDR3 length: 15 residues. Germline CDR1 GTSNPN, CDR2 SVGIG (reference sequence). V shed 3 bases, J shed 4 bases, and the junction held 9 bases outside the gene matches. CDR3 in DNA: TGTGCCTGGAGGGAGGAGGACAGGGGCTTCACTGAAGCTTTCTTT. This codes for CAWREEDRGFTEAFF.

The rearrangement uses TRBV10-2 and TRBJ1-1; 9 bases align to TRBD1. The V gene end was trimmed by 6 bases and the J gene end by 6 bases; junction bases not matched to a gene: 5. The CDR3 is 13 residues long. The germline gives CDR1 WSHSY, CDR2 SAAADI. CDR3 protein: CASRQGAWAEAFF. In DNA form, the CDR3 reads TGCGCCAGCAGACAGGGGGCGTGGGCTGAAGCTTTCTTT.

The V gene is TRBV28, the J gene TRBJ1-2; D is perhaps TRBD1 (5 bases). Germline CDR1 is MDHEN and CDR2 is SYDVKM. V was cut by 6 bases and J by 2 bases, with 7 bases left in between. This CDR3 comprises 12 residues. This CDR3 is CASRGGNYGYTF. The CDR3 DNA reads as TGTGCCAGCAGGGGGGGAAACTATGGCTACACCTTC.

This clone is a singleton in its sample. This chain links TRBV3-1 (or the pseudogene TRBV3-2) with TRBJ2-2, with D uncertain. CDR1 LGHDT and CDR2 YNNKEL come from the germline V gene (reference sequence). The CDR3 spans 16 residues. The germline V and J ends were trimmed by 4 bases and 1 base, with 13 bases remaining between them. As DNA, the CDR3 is TGTGCCAGCAGCCGTAAGACTCGTGGGAACACCGGGGAGCTGTTTTTT. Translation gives CASSRKTRGNTGELFF.

CDR3 sequence reads: CASSLSGTSYEQYF. CDR3 sequence (DNA): TGTGCCAGCAGCTTAAGCGGGACCTCCTACGAGCAGTACTTC. The chain carries TRBV9 and TRBJ2-7; TRBD2 aligns across 7 bases. The ends lost 4 bases at V and 0 bases at J; junction bases unmatched: 4. The CDR3 runs to 14 residues. Germline assignment: CDR1 SGDLS and CDR2 YYNGEE.

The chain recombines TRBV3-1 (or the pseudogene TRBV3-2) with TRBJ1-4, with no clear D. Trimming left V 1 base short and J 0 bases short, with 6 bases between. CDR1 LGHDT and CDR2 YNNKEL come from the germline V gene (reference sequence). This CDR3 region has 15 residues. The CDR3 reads CASSQVGATNEKLFF. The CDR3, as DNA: TGTGCCAGCAGCCAAGTCGGGGCAACTAATGAAAAACTGTTTTTT.

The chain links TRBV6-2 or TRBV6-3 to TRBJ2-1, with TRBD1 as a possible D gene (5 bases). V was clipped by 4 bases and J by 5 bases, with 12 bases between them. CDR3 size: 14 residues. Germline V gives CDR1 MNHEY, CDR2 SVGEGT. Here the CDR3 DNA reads TGTGCCAGCAGTTCGGTCAGGGCGAACAATGAGCAGTTCTTC. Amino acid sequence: CASSSVRANNEQFF.

This CDR3 is CASRTDSYEQYF. For the CDR3, the DNA is TGTGCCAGCAGGACAGACTCCTACGAGCAGTACTTC. The chain links TRBV11-2 to TRBJ2-7, with D maybe TRBD1 (5 bases). The CDR3 sequence is 12 residues long. Germline CDR1 SGHAT, CDR2 FQNNGV. With 6 bases removed from V and 0 bases from J, the gap between germline ends came to 6 bases.

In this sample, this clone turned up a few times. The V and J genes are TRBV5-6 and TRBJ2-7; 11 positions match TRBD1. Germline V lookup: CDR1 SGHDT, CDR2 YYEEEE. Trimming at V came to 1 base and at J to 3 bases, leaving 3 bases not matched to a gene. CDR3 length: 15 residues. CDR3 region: CASSLPGTGGYEQYF. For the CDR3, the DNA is TGTGCCAGCAGCTTGCCCGGGACAGGGGGCTACGAGCAGTACTTC.

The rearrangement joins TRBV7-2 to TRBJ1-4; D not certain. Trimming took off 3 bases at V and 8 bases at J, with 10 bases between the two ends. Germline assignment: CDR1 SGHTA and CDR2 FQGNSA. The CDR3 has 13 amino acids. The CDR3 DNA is TGTGCCAGCAGCTTTCAAGCGGCGGAAAAACTGTTTTTT. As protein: CASSFQAAEKLFF.

CDR3 coding DNA: TGTGCCAGTAGGCCTACGGACAGGGGGATACTGGGGGAGCAGTACTTC. This codes for CASRPTDRGILGEQYF. This chain connects TRBV19 to TRBJ2-7, with 10 bases matching TRBD1. This CDR3 is built from 16 residues. The V gene end was trimmed by 6 bases and the J gene end by 7 bases; junction bases not matched to a gene: 15. Germline V lookup: CDR1 LNHDA, CDR2 SQIVND (reference sequence).

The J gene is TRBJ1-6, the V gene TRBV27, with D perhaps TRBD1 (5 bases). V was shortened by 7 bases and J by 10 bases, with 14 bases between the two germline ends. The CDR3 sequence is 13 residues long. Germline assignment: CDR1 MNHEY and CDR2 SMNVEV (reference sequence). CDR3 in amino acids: CASTLGVGSPLHF. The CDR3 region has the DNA TGTGCCAGCACCCTAGGGGTCGGGTCACCCCTCCACTTT.

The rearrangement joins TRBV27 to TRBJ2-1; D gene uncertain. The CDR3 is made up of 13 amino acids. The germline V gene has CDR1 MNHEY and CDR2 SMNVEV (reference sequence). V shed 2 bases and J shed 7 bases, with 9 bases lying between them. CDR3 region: CASSLPGSNEQFF. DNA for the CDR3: TGTGCCAGCAGTTTACCGGGTTCAAATGAGCAGTTCTTC.

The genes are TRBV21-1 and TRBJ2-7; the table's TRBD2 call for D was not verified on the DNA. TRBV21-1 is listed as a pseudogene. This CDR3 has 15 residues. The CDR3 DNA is TGTGCCAGCAGCAACACTAGCGGACCTACCTACGAGCAGTACTTC. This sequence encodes CASSNTSGPTYEQYF.

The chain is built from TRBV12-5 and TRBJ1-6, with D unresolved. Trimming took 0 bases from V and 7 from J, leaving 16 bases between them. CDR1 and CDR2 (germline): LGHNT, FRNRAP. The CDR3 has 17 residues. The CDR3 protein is CASGLVRLREENSPLHF. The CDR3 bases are TGTGCTAGTGGTTTGGTACGCCTGAGAGAGGAGAATTCACCCCTCCACTTT.

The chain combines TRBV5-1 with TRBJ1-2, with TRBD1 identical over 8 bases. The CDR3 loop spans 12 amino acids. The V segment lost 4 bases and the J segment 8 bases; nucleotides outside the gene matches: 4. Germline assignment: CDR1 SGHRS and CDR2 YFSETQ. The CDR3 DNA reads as TGCGCCAGCAGCCTAGGGACAGGAGGCTACACCTTC. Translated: CASSLGTGGYTF.

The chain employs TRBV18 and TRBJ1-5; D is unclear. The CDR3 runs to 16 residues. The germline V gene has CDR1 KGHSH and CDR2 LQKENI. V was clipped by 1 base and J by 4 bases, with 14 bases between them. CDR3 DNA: TGTGCCAGCTCACCACGTTCTTACGACATAAATCAGCCCCAGCATTTT. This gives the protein CASSPRSYDINQPQHF.

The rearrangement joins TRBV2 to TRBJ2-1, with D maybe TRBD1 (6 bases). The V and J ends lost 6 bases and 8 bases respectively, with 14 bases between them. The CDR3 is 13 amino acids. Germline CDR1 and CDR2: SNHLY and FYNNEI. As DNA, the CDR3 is TGTGCCAGCAGGCGGAGTGGGGGCTATGAGCAGTTCTTC. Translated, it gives CASRRSGGYEQFF.

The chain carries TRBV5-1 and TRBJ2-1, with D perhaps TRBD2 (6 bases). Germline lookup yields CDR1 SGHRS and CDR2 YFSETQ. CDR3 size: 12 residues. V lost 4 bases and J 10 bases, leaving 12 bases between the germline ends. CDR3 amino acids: CASSGGRGEQFF. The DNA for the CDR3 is TGCGCCAGCAGCGGGGGGAGAGGGGAGCAGTTCTTC.

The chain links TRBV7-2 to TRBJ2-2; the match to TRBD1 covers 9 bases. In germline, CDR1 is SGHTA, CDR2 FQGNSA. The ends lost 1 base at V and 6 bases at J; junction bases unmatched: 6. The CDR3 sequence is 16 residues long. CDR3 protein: CASSLEGDRASGELFF. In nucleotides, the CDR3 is TGTGCCAGCAGCTTAGAGGGGGACAGGGCGTCCGGGGAGCTGTTTTTT.

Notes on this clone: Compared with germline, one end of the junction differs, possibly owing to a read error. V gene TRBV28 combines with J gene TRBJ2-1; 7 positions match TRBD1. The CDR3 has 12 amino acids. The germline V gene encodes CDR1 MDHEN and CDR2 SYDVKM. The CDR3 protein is CASRNPRSDRVF. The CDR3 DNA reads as TGTGCCAGCAGAAATCCCCGGTCCGACAGGGTCTTC.

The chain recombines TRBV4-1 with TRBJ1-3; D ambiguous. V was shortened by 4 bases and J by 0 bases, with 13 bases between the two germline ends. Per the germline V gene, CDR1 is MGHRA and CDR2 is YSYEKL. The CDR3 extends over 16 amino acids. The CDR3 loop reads CASSPSSGSSGNTIYF. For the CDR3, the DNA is TGCGCCAGCAGCCCGTCGTCGGGGAGCTCTGGAAACACCATATATTTT.

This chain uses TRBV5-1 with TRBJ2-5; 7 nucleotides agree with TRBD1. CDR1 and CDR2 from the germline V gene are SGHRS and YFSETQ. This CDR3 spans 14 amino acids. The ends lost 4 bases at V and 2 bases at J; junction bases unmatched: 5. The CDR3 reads CASSATGVQETQYF. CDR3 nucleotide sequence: TGCGCCAGCAGCGCAACAGGGGTTCAAGAGACCCAGTACTTC.

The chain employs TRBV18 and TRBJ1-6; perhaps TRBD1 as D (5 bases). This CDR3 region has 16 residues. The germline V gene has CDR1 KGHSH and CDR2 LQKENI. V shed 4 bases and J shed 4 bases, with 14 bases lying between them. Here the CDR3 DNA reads TGTGCCAGCTCACACCTCGATCAGGGATATAATTCACCCCTCCACTTT. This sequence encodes CASSHLDQGYNSPLHF.

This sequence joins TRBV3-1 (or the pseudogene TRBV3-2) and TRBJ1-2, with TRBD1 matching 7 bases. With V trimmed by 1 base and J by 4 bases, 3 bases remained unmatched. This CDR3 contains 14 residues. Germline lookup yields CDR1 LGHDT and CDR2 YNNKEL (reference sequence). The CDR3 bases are TGTGCCAGCAGCCAAGCGGACAGGTCCTATGGCTACACCTTC. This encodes CASSQADRSYGYTF.